These 5 T cell receptor beta chains were sequenced from one sample in a study of T-cell reconstitution after alpha-beta-depleted transplantation in children. The library targeted TCRbeta and was prepared with unique molecular identifiers. Using its own MiXCR run on the PCR reads, TCRdb lists one record per CDR3 protein. This sample yields fewer than 700,000 distinct CDR3 sequences, of which 10% to 15% are seen a single time; 2.2% belongs to the top ten. Sequenced material: PBMCs, mostly from graft donor cells, taken 360 days after TCRalphabeta/CD19-depleted stem cell transplant. The source is a male patient under 18 who had a stem cell transplant for acute myeloid leukemia, so the T cells may come from the graft donor.

This clonotype was seen more than once but under ten times. This chain joins TRBV7-9 and TRBJ2-3; the D is unclear. The CDR3 is 13 residues long. Germline CDR1 reads SEHNR; CDR2 reads FQNEAQ (reference sequence). Trimming removed 7 bases from V and 4 bases from J, with 12 bases in between. CDR3: CASTPWVADTQYF. The CDR3 DNA reads as TGTGCCAGCACCCCATGGGTTGCAGATACGCAGTATTTT.

This clonotype was seen repeatedly, ten times or more. The V gene is TRBV10-3, the J gene TRBJ2-7; 11 positions agree with TRBD1. Germline values: CDR1 ENHRY, CDR2 SYGVKD. J gave up 6 bases and V 2 bases, and 3 bases lay outside the gene matches. CDR3 length: 14 amino acids. The CDR3, as DNA: TGTGCCATCAGTGAGAGGGACAGGGGGGCCGAGCAGTACTTC. Encoded protein: CAISERDRGAEQYF.

This clonotype has a single count. This sequence joins TRBV7-2 and TRBJ1-4; D ambiguous. Germline V lookup: CDR1 SGHTA, CDR2 FQGNSA. The CDR3 sequence is 16 residues long. Trimming removed 5 bases from V and 4 bases from J, with 17 bases in between. The CDR3 region has the DNA TGTGCCAGCAGCCCCATAACAAGACGGTATAATGAAAAACTGTTTTTT. This translates into CASSPITRRYNEKLFF.

Many counts were recorded for this clonotype. V gene TRBV5-8 combines with J gene TRBJ2-7; D remains ambiguous. The CDR3 runs to 15 residues. Between the trimmed V and J ends, which lost 6 bases and 4 bases, there was a span of 20 bases. Germline V CDR1 and CDR2: SGHTS, YDEGEE. As DNA, the CDR3 is TGTGCCAGCACCCACCGGAGTGGCACCATTTACGAGCAGTACTTC. Translating gives CASTHRSGTIYEQYF.

The V gene is TRBV7-9, the J gene TRBJ2-1; D may be TRBD2 (5 bases). The length of the CDR3 is 14 residues. Trimming left V 3 bases short and J 10 bases short, with 16 bases between. Germline assignment: CDR1 SEHNR and CDR2 FQNEAQ (reference sequence). CDR3 protein: CASSFSSLTGEQFF. The CDR3 DNA is TGTGCCAGCAGCTTTAGCAGCCTGACGGGAGAGCAGTTCTTC. The entire variable domain, with the rest obtained from reference TRBV7-9 and TRBJ2-1, is as follows: DTGVSQNPRHKITKRGQNVTFRCDPISEHNRLYWYRQTLGQGPEFLTYFQNEAQLEKSRLLSDRFSAERPKGSFSTLEIQRTEQGDSAMYLCASSFSSLTGEQFFGPGTRLTVL.